These 32 T cell receptor beta chains came from one sample sequenced in a study of technical replicates of blood from several donors. Assay used: immunoSEQ multiplex PCR; TCRdb lists only in-frame clones, some missing. The sample shows 76,000 or so clones, 70% to 90% of them seen only once. The sequencing sample was made of PBMCs. These receptors all come from a human donor in good health. Some clones in this sample may be carry-over from other donors' samples.

This chain joins TRBV9 and TRBJ2-1; TRBD2 matches at 11 bases. CDR3 length equals 15 residues. With V trimmed by 4 bases and J by 8 bases, 8 bases remained unmatched. Germline V gene data show CDR1 as SGDLS and CDR2 as YYNGEE. CDR3 nucleotides: TGTGCCAGCAGCCCAACTAGCGGGAGAGGATATGAGCAGTTCTTC. It translates to CASSPTSGRGYEQFF.

This chain links TRBV29-1 with TRBJ2-5, with 12 positions matching TRBD2. This CDR3 has 13 amino acids. V lost 6 bases to trimming and J lost 4 bases; unmatched junction nucleotides: 3. Germline CDR1 SQVTM, CDR2 ANQGSEA. The CDR3 DNA reads as TGCAGCGTCGCGGGACTAGCGGGAGAGACCCAGTACTTC. It yields the protein CSVAGLAGETQYF. Full variable domain (missing parts from reference TRBV29-1 and TRBJ2-5): SAVISQKPSRDICQRGTSLTIQCQVDSQVTMMFWYRQQPGQSLTLIATANQGSEATYESGFVIDKFPISRPNLTFSTLTVSNMSPEDSSIYLCSVAGLAGETQYFGPGTRLLVL.

The chain carries TRBV2 and TRBJ2-1; D remains unclear. Deletions cut 6 bases from V and 3 bases from J, with 3 bases between. This CDR3 is built from 11 residues. Germline V gene data show CDR1 as SNHLY and CDR2 as FYNNEI. The CDR3 DNA reads TGTGCCAGCAGATACTACAATGAGCAGTTCTTC. Protein: CASRYYNEQFF.

The gene calls are TRBV4-1 and TRBJ1-2; 7 nucleotides line up with TRBD1. J gave up 7 bases and V 2 bases, and 13 bases lay outside the gene matches. The CDR3 runs 16 residues. Looked up from germline, CDR1 is MGHRA and CDR2 is YSYEKL. This CDR3 reads CASSQPRQGAGFGYTF. CDR3 bases: TGCGCCAGCAGCCAACCGAGACAGGGCGCAGGGTTTGGCTACACCTTC.

V usage is TRBV7-2 and J usage is TRBJ2-2; TRBD2 aligns across 14 bases. The ends lost 3 bases at V and 5 bases at J; junction bases unmatched: 5. The V gene's germline CDR1 is SGHTA and CDR2 FQGNSA. The CDR3 length is 17 residues. For the CDR3, the DNA is TGTGCCAGCAGCTTCGGACTAGCGGGGGGAGGAACCGGGGAGCTGTTTTTT. Translating gives CASSFGLAGGGTGELFF.

This clone was seen once. This chain links TRBV7-2 with TRBJ2-3; 7 bases fit TRBD2. CDR3 length: 16 residues. Germline lookup yields CDR1 SGHTA and CDR2 FQGNSA. Trimming took 4 bases from V and 6 from J; bases not matched to a gene: 13. This CDR3 reads CASSSTRGVRGDTQYF. The DNA for the CDR3 is TGTGCCAGCAGCTCAACACGGGGGGTCCGAGGGGATACGCAGTATTTT. Full variable domain (rest looked up from reference TRBV7-2 and TRBJ2-3): GAGVSQSPSNKVTEKGKDVELRCDPISGHTALYWYRQSLGQGLEFLIYFQGNSAPDKSGLPSDRFSAERTGGSVSTLTIQRTQQEDSAVYLCASSSTRGVRGDTQYFGPGTRLTVL.

The chain recombines TRBV25-1 with TRBJ1-6; a possible D gene is TRBD1 (6 bases). Germline CDR1 reads MGHDK; CDR2 reads SYGVNS. CDR3 length: 15 amino acids. Trimming removed 1 base from V and 6 bases from J, with 10 bases in between. The CDR3, as DNA: TGTGCCAGCAGTGAATTTTCAGGGGTTAATTCACCCCTCCACTTT. It translates to CASSEFSGVNSPLHF.

The gene calls are TRBV4-1 and TRBJ2-3; TRBD2 matches at 7 bases. Germline V gives CDR1 MGHRA, CDR2 YSYEKL. The trim removed 7 bases at V and 5 bases at J, leaving 15 bases unmatched. The CDR3 has 16 amino acids. In DNA, the CDR3 is TGCGCCAGCACCCCAATGGGGGGAGGGCCTGTAGATACGCAGTATTTT. Protein sequence: CASTPMGGGPVDTQYF.

The J gene is TRBJ2-2, the V gene TRBV5-4; 9 bases line up with TRBD1. Germline V gives CDR1 SGHNT, CDR2 YYREEE (reference sequence). Losses at the gene ends were 9 bases for V and 7 bases for J; bases not matched to a gene: 7. This CDR3 has 13 residues. The CDR3 coding sequence is TGTGCCACCAGGACAGGGGTTGGCGGGGAGCTGTTTTTT. Translated: CATRTGVGGELFF.

The rearrangement joins TRBV5-5 to TRBJ2-1; D might be TRBD2 (6 bases). The CDR3 length is 15 residues. Deletions cut 3 bases from V and 9 bases from J, with 19 bases between. Germline V gene data show CDR1 as SGHKS and CDR2 as YYEKEE (reference sequence). This CDR3 reads CASSSTRRLEAEQFF. CDR3 nucleotides: TGTGCCAGCAGCTCCACCCGCAGACTAGAGGCTGAGCAGTTCTTC.

The CDR3 region is CSVEAPVGGRAAYNEQFF. The CDR3 DNA is TGCAGCGTTGAAGCCCCGGTGGGCGGGAGGGCCGCCTACAATGAGCAGTTCTTC. The chain uses TRBV29-1 and TRBJ2-1; 9 nucleotides align to TRBD2. Germline-derived CDR1 and CDR2 are SQVTM and ANQGSEA. CDR3 length equals 18 residues. Trimming cost V 1 base and J 2 bases; bases outside gene matches: 12.

The chain links TRBV7-6 to TRBJ2-1; 7 nucleotides align to TRBD2. V was pared by 3 bases and J by 6 bases, with 2 bases of the junction left unmatched. CDR1 and CDR2 (germline): SGHVS, FNYEAQ. This CDR3 comprises 13 residues. The CDR3 loop reads CASSFREGNEQFF. DNA of the CDR3: TGTGCCAGCAGCTTCAGGGAGGGCAATGAGCAGTTCTTC.

This chain connects TRBV5-1 to TRBJ1-4; D uncertain. V was pared by 0 bases and J by 8 bases, with 11 bases between. The CDR3 runs to 14 residues. The V gene's germline CDR1 is SGHRS and CDR2 YFSETQ. CDR3 DNA sequence: TGCGCCAGCAGCTTGGTGGTGGCGGGGGAAAAACTGTTTTTT. It translates to CASSLVVAGEKLFF.

The chain employs TRBV6-6 and TRBJ2-7; TRBD1 aligns across 8 bases. The ends lost 6 bases at V and 5 bases at J; junction bases unmatched: 9. This CDR3 comprises 14 residues. Looked up from germline, CDR1 is MNHNY and CDR2 is SVGAGI (reference sequence). In nucleotides, the CDR3 is TGTGCCAGCAGCACCGGACAGGGTGGGCACGAGCAGTACTTC. This translates into CASSTGQGGHEQYF.

The chain is built from TRBV7-3 and TRBJ2-2; 7 bases match TRBD2. CDR1 and CDR2 (germline): SGHTA, FQGTGA. CDR3 length equals 14 residues. The V gene end was trimmed by 4 bases and the J gene end by 4 bases; junction bases not matched to a gene: 3. For the CDR3, the DNA is TGTGCCAGCAGCTGGGTAGCGGGCACCGGGGAGCTGTTTTTT. This translates into CASSWVAGTGELFF.

V gene TRBV4-3 combines with J gene TRBJ2-5, with D perhaps TRBD1 (6 bases). The CDR3 consists of 14 residues. In germline, CDR1 is LGHNA, CDR2 YSLEER. Trimming stripped 4 bases from V and 5 bases from J, with 14 bases between. In DNA form, the CDR3 reads TGCGCCAGCAGCCCACAGGGTATCGGGGAGACCCAGTACTTC. Amino acid sequence: CASSPQGIGETQYF.

The V gene is TRBV5-1, the J gene TRBJ1-1; tentatively, D is TRBD1 (5 bases). The germline gives CDR1 SGHRS, CDR2 YFSETQ. V lost 4 bases, J lost 4 bases, and 17 bases lay in between. This CDR3 is 15 amino acids long. CDR3: CASSAGGTSVTEAFF. For the CDR3, the DNA is TGCGCCAGCAGCGCGGGGGGGACTTCGGTCACTGAAGCTTTCTTT. The whole variable domain, remainder taken from reference TRBV5-1 and TRBJ1-1, is KAGVTQTPRYLIKTRGQQVTLSCSPISGHRSVSWYQQTPGQGLQFLFEYFSETQRNKGNFPGRFSGRQFSNSRSEMNVSTLELGDSALYLCASSAGGTSVTEAFFGQGTRLTVV.

V is TRBV7-3 and J is TRBJ2-2; D is possibly TRBD1 (5 bases). The CDR3 is made up of 17 amino acids. V lost 6 bases to trimming and J lost 11 bases, with 28 bases between them. From germline, CDR1 is SGHTA and CDR2 FQGTGA. CDR3 loop: CASREHKRNQGSSELFF. CDR3 bases: TGTGCCAGCAGGGAACACAAGAGGAACCAGGGTTCTTCAGAGCTGTTTTTT.

V gene TRBV18 combines with J gene TRBJ1-5; TRBD1 agrees at 8 bases. V lost 6 bases and J lost 6; bases outside the gene matches: 10. Germline lookup yields CDR1 KGHSH and CDR2 LQKENI. This CDR3 has 15 amino acids. CDR3 nucleotides: TGTGCCAGCTCGGAAGGACAGGGTGTGGGTCAGCCCCAGCATTTT. It specifies CASSEGQGVGQPQHF.

The chain links TRBV11-3 to TRBJ2-1; the match to TRBD2 covers 14 bases. Per germline, CDR1 SGHNT and CDR2 YENEEA. This CDR3 spans 18 amino acids. V shed 0 bases, J shed 8 bases, and the junction held 9 bases outside the gene matches. The CDR3 DNA follows: TGTGCCAGCAGCTTAGATCGGGGACTAGCGGGAGTGGGGCATGAGCAGTTCTTC. Translation gives CASSLDRGLAGVGHEQFF.

This chain links TRBV5-1 with TRBJ1-2, with 9 positions matching TRBD1. Germline assignment: CDR1 SGHRS and CDR2 YFSETQ. V trimming: 6 bases; J trimming: 6 bases; junction bases outside the gene matches: 15. This CDR3 has 16 residues. CDR3 coding DNA: TGCGCCAGCACCTCCTTACCGGGACAGGGAGCCGATGGCTACACCTTC. Amino acid sequence: CASTSLPGQGADGYTF.

DNA of the CDR3: TGTGCCAGCAGTAATCAGGGGGGCGACACCGGGGAGCTGTTTTTT. It translates to CASSNQGGDTGELFF. This chain links TRBV2 with TRBJ2-2; D may be TRBD1 (7 bases). There are 15 residues in the CDR3. The V gene lost 5 bases and the J gene lost 3 bases, with 13 bases spanning the gap. Germline CDR1 and CDR2: SNHLY and FYNNEI.

The J gene is TRBJ2-7, the V gene TRBV4-2; 9 bases agree with TRBD2. Germline CDR1 reads LGHNA; CDR2 reads YNFKEQ. The V gene end was trimmed by 1 base and the J gene end by 4 bases; junction bases not matched to a gene: 8. This CDR3 contains 16 residues. The chain's CDR3 is CASSQAVAGGFYEQYF. DNA for the CDR3: TGTGCCAGCAGCCAAGCGGTGGCGGGGGGGTTTTACGAGCAGTACTTC.

This clone was recorded only once. The V gene is TRBV4-1, the J gene TRBJ1-1, with D possibly TRBD1 on 5 matching bases. The CDR3 consists of 14 residues. The V and J ends lost 3 bases and 3 bases respectively, with 11 bases between them. From germline, CDR1 is MGHRA and CDR2 YSYEKL. CDR3 residues: CASSHKGRDTEAFF. The DNA of the CDR3 is TGCGCCAGCAGCCACAAGGGGAGGGACACTGAAGCTTTCTTT.

The rearrangement links TRBV18 to TRBJ2-6; TRBD2 matches 10 bases. This CDR3 contains 20 residues. V lost 5 bases to trimming and J lost 4 bases; unmatched junction nucleotides: 17. Looked up from germline, CDR1 is KGHSH and CDR2 is LQKENI. The CDR3 DNA follows: TGTGCCAGCTCAATGGCTCGGCTAGCGGGAGTCTCCGCCGGGGCCAACGTCCTGACTTTC. Protein: CASSMARLAGVSAGANVLTF. Drawing the rest from reference TRBV18 and TRBJ2-6, the complete variable domain is NAGVMQNPRHLVRRRGQEARLRCSPMKGHSHVYWYRQLPEEGLKFMVYLQKENIIDESGMPKERFSAEFPKEGPSILRIQQVVRGDSAAYFCASSMARLAGVSAGANVLTFGAGSRLTVL.

This clone showed up just once. This chain uses TRBV7-9 with TRBJ1-4; 9 bases line up with TRBD1. CDR1 and CDR2 from the germline V gene are SEHNR and FQNEAQ (reference sequence). This CDR3 contains 16 residues. V shed 1 base and J 0 bases; nucleotides not matched to a gene: 0. CDR3 in DNA: TGTGCCAGCAGCTTAGGGACAGGGGCAACTAATGAAAAACTGTTTTTT. Translating it yields CASSLGTGATNEKLFF. Filled out from reference TRBV7-9 and TRBJ1-4, the complete variable domain reads DTGVSQNPRHKITKRGQNVTFRCDPISEHNRLYWYRQTLGQGPEFLTYFQNEAQLEKSRLLSDRFSAERPKGSFSTLEIQRTEQGDSAMYLCASSLGTGATNEKLFFGSGTQLSVL.

The chain links TRBV5-1 to TRBJ2-5; 11 nucleotides agree with TRBD2. This CDR3 region has 15 residues. Germline trimming cut 5 bases from V and 5 bases from J; bases unmatched to any gene: 8. CDR1 and CDR2 (germline): SGHRS, YFSETQ. The CDR3 sequence: CASSFSGRAGETQYF. CDR3 coding DNA: TGCGCCAGCAGTTTTAGCGGGAGGGCCGGGGAGACCCAGTACTTC.

The chain is built from TRBV27 and TRBJ1-5; TRBD1 agrees at 10 bases. The CDR3 runs to 20 residues. The trim removed 5 bases at V and 2 bases at J, leaving 18 bases unmatched. CDR1 is MNHEY and CDR2 is SMNVEV in the germline V gene (reference sequence). The DNA for the CDR3 is TGTGCCAGCAGTGAGCGTTACGGGACAGGGGTTGCCGGGGGCAATCAGCCCCAGCATTTT. Translating gives CASSERYGTGVAGGNQPQHF.

This chain connects TRBV5-4 to TRBJ2-5; TRBD2 aligns across 7 bases. CDR3 length equals 13 residues. V shed 4 bases and J 3 bases; nucleotides not matched to a gene: 3. The V gene's germline CDR1 is SGHNT and CDR2 YYREEE (reference sequence). The CDR3 DNA reads TGTGCCAGCAGCCGGACTAGGAAAGAGACCCAGTACTTC. Its translation: CASSRTRKETQYF.

The chain couples TRBV6-5 to TRBJ1-1, with a possible D match to TRBD1 (5 bases). Trimming took off 3 bases at V and 4 bases at J, with 12 bases between the two ends. The CDR3 has 14 residues. Germline-derived CDR1 and CDR2 are MNHEY and SVGAGI. The CDR3 sequence is CASSYLGASTEAFF. CDR3 nucleotide sequence: TGTGCCAGCAGTTATTTAGGGGCGAGCACTGAAGCTTTCTTT.

The V gene is TRBV11-2, the J gene TRBJ1-1, with 8 bases that match TRBD1. CDR1 SGHAT and CDR2 FQNNGV come from the germline V gene. This CDR3 is 13 amino acids long. V trimming: 5 bases; J trimming: 3 bases; junction bases outside the gene matches: 2. The CDR3 here is CASSPTGDTEAFF. Here the CDR3 DNA reads TGTGCCAGCAGCCCGACAGGGGACACTGAAGCTTTCTTT. Drawing the rest from reference TRBV11-2 and TRBJ1-1, the complete variable domain is EAGVAQSPRYKIIEKRQSVAFWCNPISGHATLYWYQQILGQGPKLLIQFQNNGVVDDSQLPKDRFSAERLKGVDSTLKIQPAKLEDSAVYLCASSPTGDTEAFFGQGTRLTVV.

This clone occurred a few times. V gene TRBV7-8 combines with J gene TRBJ1-6, with D possibly matching TRBD1 (6 bases). This CDR3 spans 14 amino acids. The ends were cut back, 5 bases at V and 7 bases at J, with 12 bases in the middle. Germline V gives CDR1 SGHVS, CDR2 FQNEAQ. CDR3 DNA sequence: TGTGCCAGCAGCCCAAGTACAGGGAATTCACCCCTCCACTTT. Translated, it gives CASSPSTGNSPLHF.